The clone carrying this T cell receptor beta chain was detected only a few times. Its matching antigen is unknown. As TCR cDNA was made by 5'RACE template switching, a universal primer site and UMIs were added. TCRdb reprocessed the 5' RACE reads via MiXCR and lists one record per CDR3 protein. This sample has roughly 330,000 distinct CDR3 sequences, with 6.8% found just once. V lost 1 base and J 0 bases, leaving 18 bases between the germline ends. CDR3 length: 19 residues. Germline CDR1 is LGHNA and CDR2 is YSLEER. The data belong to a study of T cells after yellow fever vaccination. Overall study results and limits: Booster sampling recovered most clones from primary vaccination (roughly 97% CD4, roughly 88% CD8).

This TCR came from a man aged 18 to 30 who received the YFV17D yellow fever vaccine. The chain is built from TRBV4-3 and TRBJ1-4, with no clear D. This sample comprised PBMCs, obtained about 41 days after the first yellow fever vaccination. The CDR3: CASSQGGRPKQTTNEKLFF. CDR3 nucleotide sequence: TGCGCCAGCAGCCAAGGTGGCCGGCCTAAGCAGACAACTAATGAAAAACTGTTTTTT.